A selection of T cell receptor beta chains follows, all from one sample in a study of cytomegalovirus exposure and HLA in healthy donors. This table comes from immunoSEQ multiplex PCR, and its TCRdb copy is limited to in-frame clones, with some not included. Of some 160,000 clones in the sample, around 85% were seen once. Sequenced: PBMCs. The source of these receptors is a male donor in good health and CMV-seronegative. The CDR3 runs from the conserved cysteine through the conserved F or W. A D gene is named only where the DNA matches it firmly. The listing skips clone size in some rows; elsewhere it reads once, few, many or a size class.

V gene	J gene	D gene	clone size	CDR3 protein	CDR3 DNA
TRBV5-4	TRBJ1-4	TRBD1	once	CASSHRDRVEKLFF	TGTGCCAGCAGCCACCGGGACAGGGTCGAAAAACTGTTTTTT
TRBV5-1	TRBJ1-6	NA	NA	CASSLFGGSPLHF	TGCGCCAGTTCCCTCTTTGGTGGCTCACCCCTCCACTTT
TRBV5-1	TRBJ2-5	TRBD1	NA	CASSMDRVQETQYF	TGCGCCAGCAGCATGGACAGGGTCCAAGAGACCCAGTACTTC
TRBV5-1	TRBJ2-5	TRBD1	NA	CASRDGQGAGWETQYF	TGCGCCAGCAGGGACGGACAGGGGGCAGGTTGGGAGACCCAGTACTTC
TRBV19	TRBJ2-2	NA	NA	CASSIESGSNTGELFF	TGTGCCAGTAGTATAGAGTCAGGGTCTAACACCGGGGAGCTGTTTTTT
TRBV19	TRBJ2-2	NA	NA	CASQKNTGELFF	TGTGCCAGCCAAAAGAACACCGGGGAGCTGTTTTTT
TRBV5-1	TRBJ2-7	NA	NA	CASTVAWDSGEQYF	TGCGCCAGCACCGTTGCGTGGGATTCGGGAGAGCAGTACTTC
TRBV7-7	TRBJ2-3	TRBD2	NA	CASSLGTSHTDTQYF	TGTGCTAGCAGCTTGGGGACTAGTCATACAGATACGCAGTATTTT
TRBV2	TRBJ2-1	TRBD2	NA	CASSPLVAGGPDNEQFF	TGTGCCAGCAGCCCCCTAGTAGCGGGGGGCCCGGACAATGAGCAGTTCTTC
TRBV5-4	TRBJ2-5	NA	NA	CASSLGAAFQETQYF	TGTGCCAGCAGCTTGGGGGCAGCATTTCAAGAGACCCAGTACTTC
TRBV10-2	TRBJ1-2	NA	once	CASSPTDNYGYTF	TGCGCCAGCAGCCCGACAGATAACTATGGCTACACCTTC
TRBV7-8	TRBJ2-7	TRBD2	NA	CASSLAREGASYEQYF	TGTGCCAGCAGCTTAGCGCGGGAGGGGGCCTCCTACGAGCAGTACTTC
TRBV18	TRBJ1-6	NA	few	CASSNRGGIGKSSYNSPLHF	TGTGCCAGCTCAAACCGAGGGGGTATCGGGAAGAGCTCCTATAATTCACCCCTCCACTTT
TRBV6-5	TRBJ1-4	TRBD1	NA	CASSYSTRGPNEKLFF	TGTGCCAGCAGTTACTCAACCAGGGGGCCTAATGAAAAACTGTTTTTT
TRBV27	TRBJ2-3	TRBD2	NA	CASKRGGGTTDTQYF	TGTGCCAGCAAGCGTGGCGGGGGGACGACAGATACGCAGTATTTT
TRBV7-2	TRBJ1-5	TRBD1	NA	CASSLRQGEGQPQHF	TGTGCCAGCAGCTTAAGACAGGGGGAGGGTCAGCCCCAGCATTTT
TRBV30	TRBJ1-6	NA	NA	CAWTAQAYNSPLHF	TGTGCCTGGACCGCGCAGGCCTATAATTCACCCCTCCACTTT
TRBV18	TRBJ2-5	NA	NA	CASSPPGGTQETQYF	TGTGCCAGCTCACCGCCCGGGGGAACTCAAGAGACCCAGTACTTC
TRBV7-6	TRBJ2-7	TRBD1	NA	CASSNDRDEQYF	TGTGCCAGCAGCAATGACAGGGACGAGCAGTACTTC
TRBV10-3	TRBJ2-1	TRBD1	NA	CAIRRDRGYNEQFF	TGTGCCATCAGACGGGACAGGGGATACAATGAGCAGTTCTTC
TRBV30	TRBJ2-2	TRBD2	few	CAWSVLAGFTGELFF	TGTGCCTGGAGTGTGCTAGCGGGGTTCACCGGGGAGCTGTTTTTT
TRBV7-2	TRBJ1-6	NA	NA	CASSLGPGSYNSPLHF	TGTGCCAGCAGCTTAGGACCAGGGTCATATAATTCACCCCTCCACTTT
TRBV6-1	TRBJ1-1	TRBD1	NA	CASSDYGTATNTEAFF	TGTGCCAGCAGTGATTACGGGACAGCTACGAACACTGAAGCTTTCTTT
TRBV18	TRBJ1-2	NA	NA	CASSPAGGTYGYTF	TGTGCCAGCTCACCCGCAGGTGGCACCTATGGCTACACCTTC
TRBV7-2	TRBJ1-5	TRBD1	NA	CASSKGARNNQPQHF	TGTGCCAGCAGTAAGGGGGCGCGCAACAATCAGCCCCAGCATTTT
TRBV18	TRBJ1-5	TRBD1	NA	CASSRQGGQPQHF	TGTGCCAGCTCACGACAGGGGGGTCAGCCCCAGCATTTT
TRBV29-1	TRBJ1-1	NA	NA	CSVDVYTEAFF	TGCAGCGTTGACGTTTACACTGAAGCTTTCTTT
TRBV19	TRBJ2-3	NA	NA	CASSPRGLAPTDTQYF	TGTGCCAGTAGTCCGCGGGGCCTGGCTCCCACAGATACGCAGTATTTT
TRBV7-9	TRBJ1-1	NA	NA	CASSYQTGTIFF	TGTGCCAGCAGCTACCAGACCGGGACAATTTTCTTT
TRBV2	TRBJ2-6	TRBD1	few	CASSQDRVGANVLTF	TGTGCCAGCAGCCAGGACAGGGTTGGGGCCAACGTCCTGACTTTC
TRBV28	TRBJ1-2	NA	NA	CASRESAGHGYTF	TGTGCCAGCAGGGAAAGCGCAGGGCATGGCTACACCTTC
TRBV19	TRBJ1-2	NA	NA	CASSIGQNNYGYTF	TGTGCCAGTAGTATTGGGCAGAATAACTATGGCTACACCTTC
TRBV19	TRBJ2-3	TRBD2	NA	CASSIAAGEQYF	TGTGCCAGTAGTATAGCTGCGGGGGAACAGTATTTT
TRBV11-2	TRBJ2-5	TRBD1	NA	CASRKRSGGRYQETQYF	TGTGCCAGCAGAAAGCGATCAGGGGGCCGCTACCAAGAGACCCAGTACTTC
TRBV19	TRBJ2-1	TRBD1	NA	CASSKGTGNSYNEQFF	TGTGCCAGTAGTAAGGGGACAGGGAACTCCTACAATGAGCAGTTCTTC
TRBV4-1	TRBJ1-1	NA	few	CASISSAGAGTEAFF	TGCGCCAGCATCTCCAGTGCGGGGGCGGGGACTGAAGCTTTCTTT
TRBV5-1	TRBJ1-3	TRBD1	NA	CASSTGGETGNTIYF	TGCGCCAGCTCTACAGGGGGGGAAACTGGAAACACCATATATTTT
TRBV2	TRBJ1-2	NA	NA	CASSALRGYGYTF	TGTGCCAGCAGTGCGTTGCGGGGCTATGGCTACACCTTC
TRBV19	TRBJ1-1	NA	NA	CASSTVGAAEAFF	TGTGCCAGTAGTACCGTGGGGGCTGCTGAAGCTTTCTTT
TRBV6-6	TRBJ1-6	NA	once	CASSYSTFGVSPLHF	TGTGCCAGCAGTTACTCGACATTCGGGGTTTCACCCCTCCACTTT
TRBV6-5	TRBJ2-7	NA	few	CASSPLHPGTYEQYF	TGTGCCAGCAGCCCCCTCCATCCGGGTACCTACGAGCAGTACTTC
TRBV10-2	TRBJ2-3	NA	NA	CASSSPGLRAGDTQYF	TGCGCCAGCAGCTCACCGGGACTCAGGGCGGGAGATACGCAGTATTTT
TRBV6-5	TRBJ2-5	TRBD2	NA	CASSSFSGAETQYF	TGTGCCAGCAGCTCTTTTAGCGGGGCGGAGACCCAGTACTTC